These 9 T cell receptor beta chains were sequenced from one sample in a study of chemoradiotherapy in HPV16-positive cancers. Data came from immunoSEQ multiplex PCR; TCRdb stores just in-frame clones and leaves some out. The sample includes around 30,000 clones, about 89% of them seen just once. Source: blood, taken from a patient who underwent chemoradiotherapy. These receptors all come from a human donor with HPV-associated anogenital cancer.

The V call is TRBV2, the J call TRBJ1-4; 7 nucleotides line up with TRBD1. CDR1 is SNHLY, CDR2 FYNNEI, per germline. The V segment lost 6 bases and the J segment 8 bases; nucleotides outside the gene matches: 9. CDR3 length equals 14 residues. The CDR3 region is CASSVLRDSEKLFF. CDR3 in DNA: TGTGCCAGCAGCGTCCTGCGGGACAGCGAAAAACTGTTTTTT.

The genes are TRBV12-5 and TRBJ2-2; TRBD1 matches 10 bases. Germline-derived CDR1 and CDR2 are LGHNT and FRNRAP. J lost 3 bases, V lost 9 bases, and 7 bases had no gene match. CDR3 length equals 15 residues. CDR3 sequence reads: CASGKGTGDTGELFF. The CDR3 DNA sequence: TGTGCTAGCGGGAAAGGGACAGGGGACACCGGGGAGCTGTTTTTT.

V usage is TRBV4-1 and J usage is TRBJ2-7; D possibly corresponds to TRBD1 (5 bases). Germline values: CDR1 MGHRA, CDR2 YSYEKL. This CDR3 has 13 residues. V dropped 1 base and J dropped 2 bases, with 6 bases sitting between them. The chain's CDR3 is CASSQAGTYEQYF. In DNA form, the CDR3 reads TGCGCCAGCAGCCAAGCAGGGACCTACGAGCAGTACTTC.

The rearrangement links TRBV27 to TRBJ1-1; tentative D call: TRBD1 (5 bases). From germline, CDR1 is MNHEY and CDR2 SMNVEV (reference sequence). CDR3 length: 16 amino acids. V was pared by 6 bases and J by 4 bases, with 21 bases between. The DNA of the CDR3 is TGTGCCAGCAGCCCATTTAAGGGGTCCTATGGCACTGAAGCTTTCTTT. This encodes CASSPFKGSYGTEAFF.

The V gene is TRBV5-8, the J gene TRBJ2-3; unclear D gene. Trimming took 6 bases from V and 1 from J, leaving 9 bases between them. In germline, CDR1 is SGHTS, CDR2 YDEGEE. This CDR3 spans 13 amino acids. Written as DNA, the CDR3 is TGTGCCAGCAAACTCCAGGGCACAGATACGCAGTATTTT. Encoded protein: CASKLQGTDTQYF.

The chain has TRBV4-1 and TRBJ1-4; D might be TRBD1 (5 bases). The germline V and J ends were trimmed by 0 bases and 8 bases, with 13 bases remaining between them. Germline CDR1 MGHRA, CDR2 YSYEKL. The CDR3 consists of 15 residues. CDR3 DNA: TGCGCCAGCAGCCAAGATAAGGCAGGGAGGGAAAAACTGTTTTTT. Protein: CASSQDKAGREKLFF.

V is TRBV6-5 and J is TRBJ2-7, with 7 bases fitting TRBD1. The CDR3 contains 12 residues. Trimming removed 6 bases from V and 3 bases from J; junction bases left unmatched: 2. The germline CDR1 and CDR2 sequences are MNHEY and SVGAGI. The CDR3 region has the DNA TGTGCCAGCAGCGGACAGGTCTACGAGCAGTACTTC. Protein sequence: CASSGQVYEQYF.

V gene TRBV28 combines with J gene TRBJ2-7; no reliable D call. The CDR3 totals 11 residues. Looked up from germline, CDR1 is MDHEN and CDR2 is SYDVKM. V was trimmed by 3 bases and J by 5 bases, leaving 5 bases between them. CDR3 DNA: TGTGCCAGCAGTTTGAGTCACGAGCAGTACTTC. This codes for CASSLSHEQYF.

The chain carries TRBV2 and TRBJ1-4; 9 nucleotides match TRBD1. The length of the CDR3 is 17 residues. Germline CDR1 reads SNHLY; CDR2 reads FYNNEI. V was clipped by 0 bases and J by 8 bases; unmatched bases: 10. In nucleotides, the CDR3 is TGTGCCAGCAGTGAAGCGCTATGGACAGGGGAGGGGGAAAAACTGTTTTTT. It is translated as CASSEALWTGEGEKLFF.